Sequencing of this T cell receptor beta chain was carried out in a study of blood T cell repertoires in COVID-19. In the study overall: Acute-phase and convalescent COVID-19 samples originated in the United States, Italy and Spain. Sample material is recorded as cDNA or gDNA derived from T cells, B-cell-depleted T cells, or PBMCs.

CDR3 length: 17 amino acids. V was cut by 0 bases and J by 0 bases, with 12 bases left in between. Germline V gene sequence: CDR1 MGHRA, CDR2 YSYEKL. In the study's own analysis: Counts of nucleated cells, estimated from reference gene primer amplification, were obtained. Produced via immunoSEQ multiplex PCR; TCRdb's table is partial and in-frame only. D and trimming come from the DNA, and the V and J calls and clone size come from that table. The data show some 90,000 clones, 85% to 95% seen once. Sequenced: peripheral blood. The chain joins TRBV4-1 to TRBJ2-1, with D perhaps TRBD2 (5 bases). The TCR comes from a woman between 50 and 59 years old in a cohort sampled during active COVID-19. The CDR3 region is CASSQERSGSSYNEQFF. Here the CDR3 DNA reads TGCGCCAGCAGCCAAGAAAGGAGCGGCAGCTCCTACAATGAGCAGTTCTTC.